The entry below gives a single TCR beta chain sequence along with its context. RNA transcripts provided the template for amplifying TCR beta CDR3 regions. First-round RT-PCR used HTBI primers; second-round multiplex PCR followed. TCRdb used MiXCR to reprocess the multiplex PCR reads, holding one entry per CDR3 protein. This table has about 620,000 distinct CDR3 sequences, 20% to 25% appearing once. The data are from a study of Graves' ophthalmopathy and Graves' hyperthyroidism. Turning to the study itself: Peripheral blood sampling preceded any treatment and occurred at initial diagnosis.

Fresh peripheral blood, roughly 10 ml, was the PBMC source. The CDR3 extends over 14 amino acids. The J segment lost 7 bases and the V segment lost 5 bases, leaving 9 bases of the junction unmatched. The sequencing input was peripheral blood. This chain links TRBV12-3 or TRBV12-4 with TRBJ1-2, with 8 bases matching TRBD1. This clonotype was obtained from a woman younger than 35 with stable Graves' hyperthyroidism. Some clones in this sample may be carry-over from other donors' samples. In DNA, the CDR3 is TGTGCCAGCAGTGAATGGACAGGGAGCAGTGGCTACACCTTC. Its protein product is CASSEWTGSSGYTF.